The table lists the clone carrying this T cell receptor beta chain with many counts. Its antigen is still unknown. The sample is drawn from a study of T cells after yellow fever vaccination. General study points: Relatively few clonotypes were ones that appeared in both CD4 and CD8 compartments. High-abundance clonotypes from the bulk population could contaminate FACS-sorted repertoires.

The CDR3 sequence is 13 residues long. Germline CDR1 is MNHEY and CDR2 is SMNVEV (reference sequence). With 2 bases removed from V and 3 bases from J, the gap between germline ends came to 8 bases. TCR cDNA, made by 5'RACE template switching, carried an added universal primer site and UMIs. MiXCR, applied by TCRdb to the 5' RACE reads, yields one record per CDR3 protein. The table has some 560,000 distinct CDR3 sequences, 15% to 20% seen once. The sample here was PBMCs, taken 15 days after the yellow fever booster vaccination. This chain connects TRBV27 to TRBJ2-7; D gene uncertain. The source of this sequence is a man aged 25 to 40 who received the YFV17D yellow fever vaccine. The chain's CDR3 is CASSLRPFYEQYF. CDR3 coding DNA: TGTGCCAGCAGTTTACGGCCGTTCTACGAGCAGTACTTC.